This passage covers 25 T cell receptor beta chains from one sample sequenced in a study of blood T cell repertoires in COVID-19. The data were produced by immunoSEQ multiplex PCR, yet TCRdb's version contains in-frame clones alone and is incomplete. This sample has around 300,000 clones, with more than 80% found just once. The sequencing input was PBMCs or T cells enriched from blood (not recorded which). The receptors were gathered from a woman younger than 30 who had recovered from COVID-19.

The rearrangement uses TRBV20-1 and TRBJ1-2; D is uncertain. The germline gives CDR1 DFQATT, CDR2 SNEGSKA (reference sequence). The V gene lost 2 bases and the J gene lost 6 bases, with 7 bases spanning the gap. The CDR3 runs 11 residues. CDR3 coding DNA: TGCAGTGCTAGATCTCCAGATGGCTACACCTTC. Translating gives CSARSPDGYTF.

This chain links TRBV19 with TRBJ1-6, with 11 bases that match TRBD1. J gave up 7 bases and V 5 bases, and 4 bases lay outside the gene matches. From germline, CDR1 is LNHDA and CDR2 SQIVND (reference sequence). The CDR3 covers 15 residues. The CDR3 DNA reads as TGTGCCAGTAGTGCCCGGACAGGGGGCAATTCACCCCTCCACTTT. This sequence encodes CASSARTGGNSPLHF.

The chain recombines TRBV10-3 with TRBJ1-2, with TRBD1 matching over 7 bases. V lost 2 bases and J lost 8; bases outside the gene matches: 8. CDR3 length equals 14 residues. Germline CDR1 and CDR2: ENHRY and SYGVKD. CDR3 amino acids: CAISEPTGSGGYTF. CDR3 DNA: TGTGCCATCAGTGAGCCGACAGGGTCGGGCGGCTACACCTTC.

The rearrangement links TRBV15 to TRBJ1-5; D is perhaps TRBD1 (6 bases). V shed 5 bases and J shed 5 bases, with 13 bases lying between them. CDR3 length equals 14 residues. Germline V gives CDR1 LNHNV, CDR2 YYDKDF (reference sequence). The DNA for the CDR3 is TGTGCCACCAGCGGACAGAGGGGGTATCAGCCCCAGCATTTT. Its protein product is CATSGQRGYQPQHF.

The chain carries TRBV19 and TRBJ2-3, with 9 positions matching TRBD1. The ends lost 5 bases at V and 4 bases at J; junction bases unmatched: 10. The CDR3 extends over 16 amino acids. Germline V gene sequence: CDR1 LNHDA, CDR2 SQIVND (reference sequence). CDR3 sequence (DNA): TGTGCCAGTAGTCCTTTACAGACAGGGGGTGCAGATACGCAGTATTTT. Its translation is CASSPLQTGGADTQYF.

The CDR3 region is CASSADRGRYEQYF. In DNA form, the CDR3 reads TGTGCCAGCAGCGCCGACAGGGGCCGCTACGAGCAGTACTTC. The rearrangement uses TRBV5-4 and TRBJ2-7; TRBD1 matches 8 bases. Germline V gene sequence: CDR1 SGHNT, CDR2 YYREEE (reference sequence). The CDR3 is 14 residues long. V gave up 4 bases and J gave up 3 bases; unmatched junction bases: 6.

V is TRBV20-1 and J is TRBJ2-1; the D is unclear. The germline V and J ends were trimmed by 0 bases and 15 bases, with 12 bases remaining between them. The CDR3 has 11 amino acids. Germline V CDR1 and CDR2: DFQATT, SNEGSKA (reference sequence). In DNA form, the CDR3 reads TGCAGTGCTAGAGAGACGGGTAGGCCGTTCTTC. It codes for CSARETGRPFF.

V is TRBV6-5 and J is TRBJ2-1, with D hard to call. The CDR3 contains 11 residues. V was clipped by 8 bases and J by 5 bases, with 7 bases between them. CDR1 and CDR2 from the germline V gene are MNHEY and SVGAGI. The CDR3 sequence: CASQVHNEQFF. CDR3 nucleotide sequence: TGTGCCAGCCAGGTCCACAATGAGCAGTTCTTC.

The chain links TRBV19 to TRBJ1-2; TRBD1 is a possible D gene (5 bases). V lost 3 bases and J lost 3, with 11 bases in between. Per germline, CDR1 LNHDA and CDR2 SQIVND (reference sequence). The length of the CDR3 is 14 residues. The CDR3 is CASSIWGEDYGYTF. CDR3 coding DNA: TGTGCCAGTAGTATCTGGGGGGAAGACTATGGCTACACCTTC.

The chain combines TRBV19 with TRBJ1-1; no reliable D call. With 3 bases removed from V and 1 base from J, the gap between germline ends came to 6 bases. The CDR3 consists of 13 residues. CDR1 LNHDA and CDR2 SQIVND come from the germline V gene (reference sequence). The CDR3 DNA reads TGTGCCAGTAGTATTGTAGCGAACACTGAAGCTTTCTTT. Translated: CASSIVANTEAFF.

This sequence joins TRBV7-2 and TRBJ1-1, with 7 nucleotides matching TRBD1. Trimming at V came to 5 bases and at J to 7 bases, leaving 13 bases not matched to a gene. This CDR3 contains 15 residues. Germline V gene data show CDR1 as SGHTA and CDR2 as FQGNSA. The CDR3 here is CASSKKRAGGHEAFF. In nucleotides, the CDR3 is TGTGCCAGCAGCAAAAAGCGGGCAGGGGGGCATGAAGCTTTCTTT.

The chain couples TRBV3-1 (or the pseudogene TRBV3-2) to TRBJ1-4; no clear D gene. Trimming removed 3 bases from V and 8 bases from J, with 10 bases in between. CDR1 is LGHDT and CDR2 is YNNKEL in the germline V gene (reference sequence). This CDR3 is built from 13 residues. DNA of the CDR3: TGTGCCAGCAGCCAGCGGGGTTCGGAAAAACTGTTTTTT. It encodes CASSQRGSEKLFF.

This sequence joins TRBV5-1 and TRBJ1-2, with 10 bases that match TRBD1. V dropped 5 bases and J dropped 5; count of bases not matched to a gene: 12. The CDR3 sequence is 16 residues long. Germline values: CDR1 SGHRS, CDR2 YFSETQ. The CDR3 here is CASSSYRDRGLYGYTF. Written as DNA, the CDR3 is TGCGCCAGCAGTTCCTACCGGGACAGGGGTCTATATGGCTACACCTTC.

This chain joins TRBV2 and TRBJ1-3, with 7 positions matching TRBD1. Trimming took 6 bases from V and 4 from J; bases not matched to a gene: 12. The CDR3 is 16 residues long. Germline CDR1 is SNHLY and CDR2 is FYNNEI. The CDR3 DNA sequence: TGTGCCAGCAGCCACTTAATTACAGGGGTCGGAAACACCATATATTTT. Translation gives CASSHLITGVGNTIYF.

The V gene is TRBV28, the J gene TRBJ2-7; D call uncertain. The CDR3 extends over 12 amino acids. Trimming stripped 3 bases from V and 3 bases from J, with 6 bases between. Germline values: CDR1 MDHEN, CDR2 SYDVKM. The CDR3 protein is CASSLGLYEQYF. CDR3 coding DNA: TGTGCCAGCAGTTTGGGCCTCTACGAGCAGTACTTC.

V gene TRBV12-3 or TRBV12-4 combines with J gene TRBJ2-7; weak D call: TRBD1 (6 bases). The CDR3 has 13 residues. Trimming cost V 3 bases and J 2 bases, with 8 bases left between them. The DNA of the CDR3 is TGTGCCAGCAGTTTCAGGGGCACCTACGAGCAGTACTTC. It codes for CASSFRGTYEQYF.

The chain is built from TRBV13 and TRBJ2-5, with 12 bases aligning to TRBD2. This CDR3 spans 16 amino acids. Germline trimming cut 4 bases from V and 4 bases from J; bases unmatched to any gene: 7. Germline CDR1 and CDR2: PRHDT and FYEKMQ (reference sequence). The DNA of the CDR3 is TGTGCCAGCAGCTCCCGCCTAGCGGGGGGGTTAGAGACCCAGTACTTC. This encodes CASSSRLAGGLETQYF.

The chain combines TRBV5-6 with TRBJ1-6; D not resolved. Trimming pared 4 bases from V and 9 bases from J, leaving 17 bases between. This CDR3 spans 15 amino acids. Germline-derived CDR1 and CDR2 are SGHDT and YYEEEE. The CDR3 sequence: CASSPSWIEVSPLHF. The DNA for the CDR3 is TGTGCCAGCAGCCCGAGTTGGATCGAGGTTTCACCCCTCCACTTT.

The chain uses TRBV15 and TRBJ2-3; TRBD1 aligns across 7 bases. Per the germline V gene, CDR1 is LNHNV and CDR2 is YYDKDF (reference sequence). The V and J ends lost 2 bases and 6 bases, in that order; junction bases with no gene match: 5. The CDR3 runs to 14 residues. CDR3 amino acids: CATSRRDRADTQYF. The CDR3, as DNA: TGTGCCACCAGCAGACGTGACAGGGCGGATACGCAGTATTTT.

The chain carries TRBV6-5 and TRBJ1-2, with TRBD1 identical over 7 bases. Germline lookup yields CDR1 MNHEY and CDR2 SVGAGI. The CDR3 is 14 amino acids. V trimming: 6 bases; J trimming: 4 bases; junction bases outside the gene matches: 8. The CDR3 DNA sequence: TGTGCCAGCAGGGATGACAGGGACGGCTATGGCTACACCTTC. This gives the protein CASRDDRDGYGYTF.

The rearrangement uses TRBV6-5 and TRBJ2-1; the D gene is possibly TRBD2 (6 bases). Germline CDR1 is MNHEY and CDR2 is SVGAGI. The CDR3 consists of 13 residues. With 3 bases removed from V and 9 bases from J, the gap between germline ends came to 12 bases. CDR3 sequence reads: CASSYSQGGEQFF. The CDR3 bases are TGTGCCAGCAGTTATTCCCAGGGAGGTGAGCAGTTCTTC.

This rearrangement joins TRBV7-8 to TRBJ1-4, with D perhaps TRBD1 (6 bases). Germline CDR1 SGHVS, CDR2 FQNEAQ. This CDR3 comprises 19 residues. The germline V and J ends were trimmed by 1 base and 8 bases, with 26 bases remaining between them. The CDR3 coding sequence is TGTGCCAGCAGCTTAGATGTGACTATTGAGGGGACAACCATGGAAAAACTGTTTTTT. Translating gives CASSLDVTIEGTTMEKLFF.

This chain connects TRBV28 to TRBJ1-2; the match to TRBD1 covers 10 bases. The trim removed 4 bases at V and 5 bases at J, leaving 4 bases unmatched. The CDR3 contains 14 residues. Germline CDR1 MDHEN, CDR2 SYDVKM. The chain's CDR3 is CASSWTGGFYGYTF. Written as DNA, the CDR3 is TGTGCCAGCAGTTGGACAGGGGGGTTTTATGGCTACACCTTC.

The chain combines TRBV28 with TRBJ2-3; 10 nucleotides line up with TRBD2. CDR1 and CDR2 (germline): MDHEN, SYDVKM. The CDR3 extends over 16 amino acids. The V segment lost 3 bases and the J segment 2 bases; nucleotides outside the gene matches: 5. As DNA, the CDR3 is TGTGCCAGCAGTTTGCCAGCGGGGGGGCTCACAGATACGCAGTATTTT. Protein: CASSLPAGGLTDTQYF.

CDR3 DNA: TGTGCCAGCAGTGAATCGGTTCCCCTGAGCACAGATACGCAGTATTTT. Its translation: CASSESVPLSTDTQYF. The chain links TRBV2 to TRBJ2-3, with no clear D. Trimming stripped 2 bases from V and 0 bases from J, with 12 bases between. This CDR3 has 16 amino acids. Germline V gene sequence: CDR1 SNHLY, CDR2 FYNNEI.